This passage covers 32 T cell receptor beta chains from one sample sequenced in a study of T cell responses to AZD1222 COVID-19 vaccine. Sequenced by immunoSEQ multiplex PCR; TCRdb stores in-frame clones only, minus some. The sample records approximately 100,000 clones, 70% to 90% being singletons. The sample was peripheral blood, taken on day 0 of MenACWY control vaccination. These receptors were obtained from an adult in good health.

This rearrangement joins TRBV3-1 (or the pseudogene TRBV3-2) to TRBJ1-1; D gene unclear. The CDR3 covers 17 residues. The germline V gene has CDR1 LGHDT and CDR2 YNNKEL (reference sequence). Trimming stripped 0 bases from V and 4 bases from J, with 18 bases between. CDR3 nucleotides: TGTGCCAGCAGCCAAGATCCGAGCGCCCCTCCCATCACTGAAGCTTTCTTT. Translating gives CASSQDPSAPPITEAFF.

This chain joins TRBV30 and TRBJ2-2, with D uncertain. CDR1 GTSNPN and CDR2 SVGIG come from the germline V gene (reference sequence). V was trimmed by 3 bases and J by 5 bases, leaving 10 bases between them. The CDR3 contains 13 residues. Here the CDR3 reads CAWREASTGELFF. CDR3 DNA: TGTGCCTGGAGAGAGGCCAGTACCGGGGAGCTGTTTTTT.

This clone was observed once. The chain couples TRBV19 to TRBJ2-7; TRBD2 might be the D (6 bases). CDR3 length: 14 amino acids. V was cut by 3 bases and J by 5 bases, with 14 bases left in between. CDR1 is LNHDA and CDR2 is SQIVND in the germline V gene (reference sequence). The CDR3 is CASSIRGALNEQYF. The CDR3 nucleotides are TGTGCCAGTAGTATCCGCGGGGCCTTGAACGAGCAGTACTTC.

The chain is built from TRBV10-3 and TRBJ1-6; D remains unclear. Germline CDR1 is ENHRY and CDR2 is SYGVKD. The CDR3 has 14 residues. Trimming pared 6 bases from V and 10 bases from J, leaving 16 bases between. CDR3 nucleotide sequence: TGTGCCATCAGCCCCGGCGGGTCGGAATCACCCCTCCACTTT. Translated, it gives CAISPGGSESPLHF.

The rearrangement links TRBV24-1 to TRBJ1-2; 8 nucleotides align to TRBD1. Germline CDR1 reads KGHDR; CDR2 reads SFDVKD. Unmatched junction bases numbered 8, after V lost 4 bases and J lost 8 bases. The CDR3 loop spans 14 amino acids. This CDR3 reads CATSEGQGVSGYTF. In DNA, the CDR3 is TGTGCCACCAGTGAAGGACAGGGTGTATCCGGCTACACCTTC.

The chain is built from TRBV7-8 and TRBJ2-7, with TRBD1 identical over 8 bases. This CDR3 is built from 14 residues. The germline V gene has CDR1 SGHVS and CDR2 FQNEAQ. V dropped 5 bases and J dropped 6; count of bases not matched to a gene: 9. The CDR3 coding sequence is TGTGCCAGCAGCCCGGACAGGGTGGGAGGCGAGCAGTACTTC. Translation gives CASSPDRVGGEQYF. The complete variable domain, with remaining parts taken from reference TRBV7-8 and TRBJ2-7, reads GAGVSQSPRYKVAKRGQDVALRCDPISGHVSLFWYQQALGQGPEFLTYFQNEAQLDKSGLPSDRFFAERPEGSVSTLKIQRTQQEDSAVYLCASSPDRVGGEQYFGPGTRLTVT.

The genes are TRBV7-8 and TRBJ1-1, with D uncertain. The CDR3 is made up of 13 amino acids. V shed 3 bases and J shed 0 bases, with 5 bases lying between them. Germline assignment: CDR1 SGHVS and CDR2 FQNEAQ. CDR3 region: CASSFSLNTEAFF. CDR3 coding DNA: TGTGCCAGCAGCTTCTCATTGAACACTGAAGCTTTCTTT.

The chain combines TRBV9 with TRBJ1-4; TRBD1 might be the D (5 bases). The CDR3 is made up of 15 amino acids. The V end lost 0 bases, the J end lost 2 bases, and 8 bases lay between the germline ends. Per germline, CDR1 SGDLS and CDR2 YYNGEE. Here the CDR3 DNA reads TGTGCCAGCAGCGTAGGTGACAGTACTAATGAAAAACTGTTTTTT. This gives the protein CASSVGDSTNEKLFF.

V gene TRBV2 combines with J gene TRBJ1-2, with no clear D. Trimming cost V 7 bases and J 7 bases, with 16 bases left between them. This CDR3 has 13 residues. CDR1 and CDR2 from the germline V gene are SNHLY and FYNNEI. The CDR3, as DNA: TGTGCCAGCACCAACGACCCAGTTGGTGGCTACACCTTC. It yields the protein CASTNDPVGGYTF.

This chain connects TRBV7-8 to TRBJ1-1; D is uncertain. This CDR3 has 14 residues. Germline CDR1 reads SGHVS; CDR2 reads FQNEAQ. The germline V and J ends were trimmed by 1 base and 1 base, with 7 bases remaining between them. The CDR3 here is CASSLGGRNTEAFF. CDR3 DNA sequence: TGTGCCAGCAGCTTAGGAGGGCGGAACACTGAAGCTTTCTTT.

The genes are TRBV7-2 and TRBJ1-4, with D maybe TRBD1 (6 bases). V was shortened by 5 bases and J by 8 bases, with 15 bases between the two germline ends. Germline V gene sequence: CDR1 SGHTA, CDR2 FQGNSA. This CDR3 contains 14 residues. CDR3 sequence (DNA): TGTGCCAGCAGCGGCCGCGGGGGGCGCGAAAAACTGTTTTTT. Translating it yields CASSGRGGREKLFF. Combining the CDR3 with reference TRBV7-2 and TRBJ1-4 gives the whole variable domain GAGVSQSPSNKVTEKGKDVELRCDPISGHTALYWYRQSLGQGLEFLIYFQGNSAPDKSGLPSDRFSAERTGGSVSTLTIQRTQQEDSAVYLCASSGRGGREKLFFGSGTQLSVL.

The chain carries TRBV6-2 or TRBV6-3 and TRBJ2-3; 8 positions match TRBD1. The CDR3 consists of 14 residues. The germline V gene encodes CDR1 MNHEY and CDR2 SVGEGT. Unmatched junction bases numbered 6, after V lost 6 bases and J lost 4 bases. In DNA form, the CDR3 reads TGTGCCAGCAGCCACAGGGGGTTGGCAGATACGCAGTATTTT. Amino acids: CASSHRGLADTQYF.

V usage is TRBV6-5 and J usage is TRBJ1-1; 7 bases fit TRBD1. The V gene's germline CDR1 is MNHEY and CDR2 SVGAGI. The CDR3 loop spans 14 amino acids. The J segment lost 1 base and the V segment lost 6 bases, leaving 5 bases of the junction unmatched. In DNA form, the CDR3 reads TGTGCCAGCAGGAATCAGGGGGGGAACACTGAAGCTTTCTTT. Amino acid sequence: CASRNQGGNTEAFF.

The J gene is TRBJ2-7, the V gene TRBV2, with unresolved D. Germline V gene sequence: CDR1 SNHLY, CDR2 FYNNEI. Trimming removed 4 bases from V and 0 bases from J, with 10 bases in between. This CDR3 is built from 14 residues. The CDR3 DNA follows: TGTGCCAGCAGTGTACCCCCCCACTCCTACGAGCAGTACTTC. Its translation: CASSVPPHSYEQYF.

The chain couples TRBV21-1 to TRBJ1-4; TRBD1, the D gene given by the table, was not confirmed from the DNA. TRBV21-1 is a pseudogene segment. This CDR3 region has 16 residues. CDR3 coding DNA: TGTGCCAGCAGCAAAGCGCAGAGACAGGGGGTGCGAAAACTGTTTTTT. This gives the protein CASSKAQRQGVRKLFF.

The chain combines TRBV6-5 with TRBJ1-1; 7 bases line up with TRBD1. This CDR3 has 14 residues. Germline loops: CDR1 MNHEY, CDR2 SVGAGI. With 6 bases clipped from V and 0 bases from J, the junction kept 4 bases outside the gene matches. The CDR3 reads CASRLGQMNTEAFF. For the CDR3, the DNA is TGTGCCAGCAGGCTGGGACAGATGAACACTGAAGCTTTCTTT.

The rearrangement joins TRBV18 to TRBJ2-5; a weak D match, TRBD2 (5 bases). From germline, CDR1 is KGHSH and CDR2 LQKENI. This CDR3 has 14 residues. V was pared by 5 bases and J by 5 bases, with 15 bases between. The CDR3 nucleotides read TGTGCCAGCTCAACGGACTCGGCCAGGGAGACCCAGTACTTC. Encoded protein: CASSTDSARETQYF.

This clone showed up just once. V gene TRBV2 combines with J gene TRBJ1-1, with D uncertain. V gave up 8 bases and J gave up 1 base, with 8 bases separating them. The CDR3 covers 12 residues. Germline V gene lookup returns CDR1 SNHLY and CDR2 FYNNEI. CDR3 region: CASSGPNTEAFF. CDR3 DNA: TGTGCCAGCTCAGGACCGAACACTGAAGCTTTCTTT. The entire variable domain, with the rest obtained from reference TRBV2 and TRBJ1-1, is as follows: EPEVTQTPSHQVTQMGQEVILRCVPISNHLYFYWYRQILGQKVEFLVSFYNNEISEKSEIFDDQFSVERPDGSNFTLKIRSTKLEDSAMYFCASSGPNTEAFFGQGTRLTVV.

J is TRBJ1-3 and V is TRBV18; D call uncertain. Trimming removed 3 bases from V and 0 bases from J, with 15 bases in between. Germline assignment: CDR1 KGHSH and CDR2 LQKENI. The CDR3 has 17 amino acids. The CDR3 reads CASSPSLSAPSGNTIYF. The CDR3 coding sequence is TGTGCCAGCTCACCCAGCTTGAGTGCGCCCTCTGGAAACACCATATATTTT.

This CDR3 is CASRTLADGLYGYTF. The CDR3 nucleotides are TGTGCCAGTAGAACTCTCGCGGACGGACTCTATGGCTACACCTTC. The chain recombines TRBV19 with TRBJ1-2; D gene uncertain. V was trimmed by 6 bases and J by 4 bases, leaving 18 bases between them. The V gene's germline CDR1 is LNHDA and CDR2 SQIVND (reference sequence). There are 15 residues in the CDR3.

The chain has TRBV28 and TRBJ1-4; 7 bases fit TRBD1. After removal of 5 bases from V and 7 bases from J, the junction contained 13 bases not matched to a gene. From germline, CDR1 is MDHEN and CDR2 SYDVKM. The CDR3 length is 16 residues. The DNA of the CDR3 is TGTGCCAGCAGTCCGGGAACCGGGACAGTTGGTGAAAAACTGTTTTTT. This sequence encodes CASSPGTGTVGEKLFF.

The chain has TRBV7-2 and TRBJ2-4, with D uncertain. The germline gives CDR1 SGHTA, CDR2 FQGNSA. The CDR3 runs 15 residues. Trimming cost V 2 bases and J 0 bases, with 8 bases left between them. Here the CDR3 DNA reads TGTGCCAGCAGCTTAAGGCTTATAGCCAAAAACATTCAGTACTTC. This encodes CASSLRLIAKNIQYF.

The chain recombines TRBV14 with TRBJ2-6; D is possibly TRBD1 or TRBD2 (5 bases each). The CDR3 extends over 18 amino acids. Per germline, CDR1 SGHDN and CDR2 FVKESK. Deletions cut 4 bases from V and 3 bases from J, with 19 bases between. CDR3 loop: CASSPRRLGARGANVLTF. CDR3 nucleotide sequence: TGTGCCAGCAGCCCCCGGAGGCTCGGGGCGCGTGGGGCCAACGTCCTGACTTTC.

The chain couples TRBV13 to TRBJ1-2; D may be TRBD1 (6 bases). The CDR3 length is 15 residues. Trimming removed 5 bases from V and 2 bases from J, with 15 bases in between. CDR1 PRHDT and CDR2 FYEKMQ come from the germline V gene (reference sequence). CDR3 nucleotide sequence: TGTGCCAGCAGCCTTTTACAGGGTATAAACTATGGCTACACCTTC. The encoded protein is CASSLLQGINYGYTF.

V and J are TRBV29-1 and TRBJ2-1; D perhaps matches TRBD2 (7 bases). Germline V lookup: CDR1 SQVTM, CDR2 ANQGSEA. The CDR3 consists of 18 residues. Trimming pared 0 bases from V and 3 bases from J, leaving 21 bases between. The CDR3 bases are TGCAGCGTTGAAGATGTGGGACAAGGGGGGGACTTCTACAATGAGCAGTTCTTC. Translation: CSVEDVGQGGDFYNEQFF.

This rearrangement joins TRBV13 to TRBJ2-1; D could derive from TRBD1 or TRBD2 (6 bases each). CDR1 is PRHDT and CDR2 is FYEKMQ in the germline V gene (reference sequence). V was trimmed by 3 bases and J by 8 bases, leaving 17 bases between them. This CDR3 is 15 amino acids long. CDR3 region: CASSFPSVRGDEQFF. In DNA, the CDR3 is TGTGCCAGCAGCTTCCCTAGCGTGAGGGGGGATGAGCAGTTCTTC.

The chain is built from TRBV7-9 and TRBJ2-2; D not resolved. V was cut by 0 bases and J by 3 bases, with 11 bases left in between. Germline values: CDR1 SEHNR, CDR2 FQNEAQ (reference sequence). This CDR3 spans 16 amino acids. For the CDR3, the DNA is TGTGCCAGCAGCTTAGCTAGACAACTCGACACCGGGGAGCTGTTTTTT. Encoded protein: CASSLARQLDTGELFF.

This clone was seen just once. The CDR3: CASSYRVHNSPLHF. Written as DNA, the CDR3 is TGTGCCAGCAGTTACAGGGTTCATAATTCACCCCTCCACTTT. V and J are TRBV6-5 and TRBJ1-6, with D unclear. The CDR3 spans 14 residues. Trimming took off 2 bases at V and 5 bases at J, with 7 bases between the two ends. Germline CDR1 reads MNHEY; CDR2 reads SVGAGI.

The gene calls are TRBV3-1 (or the pseudogene TRBV3-2) and TRBJ1-3, with D possibly TRBD1 on 6 matching bases. Trimming took off 6 bases at V and 0 bases at J, with 12 bases between the two ends. The CDR3 covers 15 residues. Germline lookup yields CDR1 LGHDT and CDR2 YNNKEL (reference sequence). The CDR3 nucleotides are TGTGCCAGCAGTCAGGGGACCAACTCTGGAAACACCATATATTTT. Protein product: CASSQGTNSGNTIYF.

The chain employs TRBV27 and TRBJ2-7; TRBD1 or TRBD2 may be the D gene (6 bases each). Trimming pared 5 bases from V and 0 bases from J, leaving 17 bases between. Germline loops: CDR1 MNHEY, CDR2 SMNVEV (reference sequence). The CDR3 has 16 amino acids. CDR3 amino acids: CASSPGWGASSYEQYF. CDR3 DNA sequence: TGTGCCAGCAGTCCGGGATGGGGGGCGAGCTCCTACGAGCAGTACTTC.

This sequence joins TRBV7-2 and TRBJ2-7; D is unresolved. Trimming took 5 bases from V and 2 from J, leaving 10 bases between them. The CDR3 totals 13 residues. Looked up from germline, CDR1 is SGHTA and CDR2 is FQGNSA. DNA of the CDR3: TGTGCCAGCAGCAACGACGTTGCCTACGAGCAGTACTTC. Protein sequence: CASSNDVAYEQYF. Full variable domain (remainder filled in from reference TRBV7-2 and TRBJ2-7): GAGVSQSPSNKVTEKGKDVELRCDPISGHTALYWYRQSLGQGLEFLIYFQGNSAPDKSGLPSDRFSAERTGGSVSTLTIQRTQQEDSAVYLCASSNDVAYEQYFGPGTRLTVT.

This clone was recorded once. This chain links TRBV6-5 with TRBJ1-2; 8 bases map to TRBD1. There are 12 residues in the CDR3. The germline CDR1 and CDR2 sequences are MNHEY and SVGAGI. Trimming took 8 bases from V and 4 from J; bases not matched to a gene: 3. CDR3: CASRQGAYGYTF. DNA for the CDR3: TGTGCCAGCCGGCAGGGGGCCTATGGCTACACCTTC.